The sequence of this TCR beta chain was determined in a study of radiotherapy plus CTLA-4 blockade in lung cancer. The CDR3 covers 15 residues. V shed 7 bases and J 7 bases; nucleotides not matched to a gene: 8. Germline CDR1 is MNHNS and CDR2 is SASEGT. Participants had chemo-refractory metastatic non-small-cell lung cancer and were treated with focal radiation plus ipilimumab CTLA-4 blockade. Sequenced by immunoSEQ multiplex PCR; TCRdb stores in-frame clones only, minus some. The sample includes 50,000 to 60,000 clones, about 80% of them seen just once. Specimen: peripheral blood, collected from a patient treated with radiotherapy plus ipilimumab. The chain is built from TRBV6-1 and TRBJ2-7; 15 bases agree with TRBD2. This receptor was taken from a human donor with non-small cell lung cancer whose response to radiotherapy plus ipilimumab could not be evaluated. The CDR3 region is CASTPRGLAGGEQYF. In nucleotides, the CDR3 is TGTGCCAGCACCCCCCGGGGACTAGCGGGAGGTGAGCAGTACTTC.